This T cell receptor (beta chain) was captured by sequencing in a study of Graves' ophthalmopathy and Graves' hyperthyroidism. V lost 7 bases and J 3 bases, leaving 10 bases between the germline ends. CDR1 is MDHEN and CDR2 is SYDVKM in the germline V gene. The CDR3 sequence is 13 residues long. This clonotype was observed a few times. Its antigen is currently unknown. The sequenced template was RNA, covering the TCR beta CDR3 region. RT-PCR in the first round used HTBI primers; a second-round multiplex PCR followed. Each CDR3 protein is one row after TCRdb ran MiXCR on the multiplex PCR reads. The table records about 740,000 distinct CDR3 sequences, approximately 40% of them present only once. Whole-study results and caveats: Sensitivity of roughly 71% and specificity of under 85% were achieved by the model that predicted ophthalmopathy progression. Cross-validated, the 13-signature model showed 87.88%/81.08% sensitivity/specificity, and 80%/75% in the test set.

Sequenced: peripheral blood. The J gene is TRBJ1-5, the V gene TRBV28; D is unresolved. This receptor was obtained from an adult man with Graves' ophthalmopathy. The CDR3 region has the DNA TGTGCCAGCATCCGGCGGAACAATCAGCCCCAGCATTTT. Protein sequence: CASIRRNNQPQHF.